This TCR beta chain derives from a study of blood T cell repertoires in COVID-19. Only in-frame clones appear in the TCRdb table, and some are missing; sequencing was by immunoSEQ multiplex PCR. The sample comprises roughly 100,000 clones, roughly 84% of which are singletons, and 12% rests with the top ten. V shed 5 bases, J shed 5 bases, and the junction held 5 bases outside the gene matches. The CDR3 sequence is 13 residues long. From germline, CDR1 is SGHTA and CDR2 FQGTGA. Sequencing used peripheral blood. This sequence was found in a human donor in a cohort sampled during active COVID-19. J is TRBJ1-2 and V is TRBV7-3; 7 nucleotides line up with TRBD1. CDR3 DNA sequence: TGTGCCAGCAGCCTCACAGGGGCTTATGGCTACACCTTC. This encodes CASSLTGAYGYTF.